Included here is one T cell receptor (beta chain) sequence, with context. This entry is derived from a study of shared T cell receptors in the human thymus. CDR1 is SNHLY and CDR2 is FYNNEI in the germline V gene. The CDR3 has 18 residues. V was pared by 6 bases and J by 0 bases, with 13 bases of the junction left unmatched. Sequencing used immunoSEQ multiplex PCR; TCRdb keeps in-frame clones, though not all of them. The data show about 400,000 clones, with 85% to 95% seen just once and roughly 0.02% held by the top ten. This TCR was sampled from a human donor. The sequencing sample was made of thymocytes. The rearrangement joins TRBV2 to TRBJ1-5; 8 bases map to TRBD1. The CDR3 region has the DNA TGTGCCAGCAGCGCCACCGGGACAGGAGGTCTTAGCAATCAGCCCCAGCATTTT. It specifies CASSATGTGGLSNQPQHF. Variable domain in full (rest from reference TRBV2 and TRBJ1-5): EPEVTQTPSHQVTQMGQEVILRCVPISNHLYFYWYRQILGQKVEFLVSFYNNEISEKSEIFDDQFSVERPDGSNFTLKIRSTKLEDSAMYFCASSATGTGGLSNQPQHFGDGTRLSIL.